A single sample gave rise to the 19 T cell receptor beta chains below, sequenced in a study of cytomegalovirus exposure and HLA in healthy donors. The PCR was carried out with 60 Vbeta primers and 13 Jbeta primers. Generated by immunoSEQ multiplex PCR, the TCRdb table keeps only in-frame clones and is missing some. Of about 240,000 clones listed, about 77% are singletons. The sample consisted of PBMCs. These receptors came from a boy between 10 and 17 years old in good health and CMV-seronegative.

In nucleotides, the CDR3 is TGTGCCAGCAGTGGGCGTGATAGCGGGGGAGTAGGGGAGACCCAGTACTTC. This translates into CASSGRDSGGVGETQYF. This rearrangement joins TRBV7-9 to TRBJ2-5; 9 nucleotides match TRBD2. The junction had 16 bases not matched to a gene; V was cut back by 6 bases and J by 5 bases. This CDR3 comprises 17 residues. Looked up from germline, CDR1 is SEHNR and CDR2 is FQNEAQ (reference sequence).

V usage is TRBV2 and J usage is TRBJ2-5, with 8 bases identical to TRBD2. The last part of the DNA fits TRBJ2-7 better; the J call may be wrong. Germline CDR1 is SNHLY and CDR2 is FYNNEI. This CDR3 has 14 amino acids. CDR3 amino acids: CASRELAETYEQYF. The CDR3, as DNA: TGTGCCAGCAGGGAACTAGCGGAGACCTACGAGCAGTACTTC.

This chain joins TRBV18 and TRBJ1-2; D is perhaps TRBD1 (6 bases). Germline CDR1 is KGHSH and CDR2 is LQKENI. V lost 8 bases to trimming and J lost 6 bases, with 19 bases between them. The CDR3 loop spans 14 amino acids. The CDR3, as DNA: TGTGCCAGCGAAGTCTGGGGGGGCTCAGATGGCTACACCTTC. Its protein is CASEVWGGSDGYTF.

This clone occurred once. The identical CDR3 is also encoded by other nucleotide sequences in the sample. The chain joins TRBV6-5 to TRBJ1-1; TRBD1 is a possible D gene (6 bases). The germline CDR1 and CDR2 sequences are MNHEY and SVGAGI. V was trimmed by 2 bases and J by 9 bases, leaving 7 bases between them. CDR3 length equals 11 residues. The chain's CDR3 is CASSYQGKAFF. CDR3 bases: TGTGCCAGCAGTTACCAGGGGAAAGCTTTCTTT.

The rearrangement links TRBV4-1 to TRBJ2-2, with D perhaps matching TRBD2 (5 bases). Trimming pared 3 bases from V and 6 bases from J, leaving 23 bases between. CDR1 is MGHRA and CDR2 is YSYEKL in the germline V gene. This CDR3 has 18 residues. The CDR3 spells CASSQPLLTGMAAGELFF. CDR3 in DNA: TGCGCCAGCAGCCAGCCCCTCTTGACGGGGATGGCGGCCGGGGAGCTGTTTTTT.

The chain uses TRBV5-1 and TRBJ2-7; 11 positions match TRBD1. This CDR3 comprises 15 residues. CDR1 and CDR2 from the germline V gene are SGHRS and YFSETQ. V lost 4 bases to trimming and J lost 4 bases; unmatched junction nucleotides: 7. CDR3 in DNA: TGCGCCAGCAGCGACGCTGGGACAGGGGGTTACGAGCAGTACTTC. Its protein product is CASSDAGTGGYEQYF.

CDR3 nucleotide sequence: TGTGCCAGCAGTGAGAGGGACAGGGGAAGCTATGGCTACACCTTC. This encodes CASSERDRGSYGYTF. The chain is built from TRBV25-1 and TRBJ1-2, with 10 bases fitting TRBD1. With 3 bases clipped from V and 4 bases from J, the junction kept 5 bases outside the gene matches. This CDR3 has 15 residues. The germline gives CDR1 MGHDK, CDR2 SYGVNS.

A single count supports this clone. This rearrangement joins TRBV30 to TRBJ2-7; 10 nucleotides align to TRBD2. The V and J ends lost 1 base and 0 bases, in that order; junction bases with no gene match: 15. This CDR3 has 19 residues. Germline V gene sequence: CDR1 GTSNPN, CDR2 SVGIG (reference sequence). The DNA of the CDR3 is TGTGCCTGGAGTGCTGTAATAGCGGGGGGTCTTATTAACTCCTACGAGCAGTACTTC. It encodes CAWSAVIAGGLINSYEQYF.

The J gene is TRBJ2-2, the V gene TRBV9, with 11 positions matching TRBD2. Losses at the gene ends were 3 bases for V and 8 bases for J; bases not matched to a gene: 9. This CDR3 comprises 16 residues. CDR1 SGDLS and CDR2 YYNGEE come from the germline V gene. In DNA form, the CDR3 reads TGTGCCAGCAGCGCCTTTACTAGCGGGAGCTTTGGGGAGCTGTTTTTT. Translating it yields CASSAFTSGSFGELFF.

This clone was observed a handful of times. This rearrangement joins TRBV18 to TRBJ1-1; D gene ambiguous. The CDR3 sequence is 15 residues long. CDR1 is KGHSH and CDR2 is LQKENI in the germline V gene. Trimming took 1 base from V and 0 from J, leaving 9 bases between them. The CDR3 DNA sequence: TGTGCCAGCTCACCACGCCAAGACTTGAACACTGAAGCTTTCTTT. Translation gives CASSPRQDLNTEAFF. Full variable domain (outside the CDR3, taken from reference TRBV18 and TRBJ1-1): NAGVMQNPRHLVRRRGQEARLRCSPMKGHSHVYWYRQLPEEGLKFMVYLQKENIIDESGMPKERFSAEFPKEGPSILRIQQVVRGDSAAYFCASSPRQDLNTEAFFGQGTRLTVV.

The chain employs TRBV5-6 and TRBJ2-7; TRBD2 is a possible D gene (7 bases). The germline CDR1 and CDR2 sequences are SGHDT and YYEEEE. The CDR3 totals 12 residues. V was pared by 4 bases and J by 10 bases, with 15 bases between. This CDR3 reads CASSGGGRIQYF. DNA for the CDR3: TGTGCCAGCAGCGGGGGGGGGCGGATCCAGTACTTC.

The V gene is TRBV7-7, the J gene TRBJ2-7, with 8 bases that match TRBD2. This CDR3 comprises 15 residues. Germline V lookup: CDR1 SSHAT, CDR2 FNYEAQ (reference sequence). With 3 bases clipped from V and 4 bases from J, the junction kept 8 bases outside the gene matches. The CDR3 loop is CASSLRAGEVYEQYF. CDR3 DNA: TGTGCCAGCAGCTTGAGAGCGGGAGAGGTGTACGAGCAGTACTTC.

This chain joins TRBV4-1 and TRBJ1-2; possible D gene TRBD1, 5 bases. In germline, CDR1 is MGHRA, CDR2 YSYEKL. V lost 4 bases, J lost 7 bases, and 16 bases lay in between. There are 14 residues in the CDR3. CDR3 protein: CASSPTRQGLGYTF. For the CDR3, the DNA is TGCGCCAGCAGCCCCACGCGTCAGGGCCTTGGCTACACCTTC.

This rearrangement joins TRBV27 to TRBJ1-1, with 8 bases aligning to TRBD1. The CDR3 spans 14 residues. The germline V gene has CDR1 MNHEY and CDR2 SMNVEV (reference sequence). J was trimmed by 4 bases and V by 6 bases; bases with no gene match: 7. The CDR3 region has the DNA TGTGCCAGCAGCCCAGGGGGCTGGGCCACTGAAGCTTTCTTT. It encodes CASSPGGWATEAFF.

This sequence joins TRBV19 and TRBJ2-7, with D perhaps matching TRBD1 (5 bases). This CDR3 contains 11 residues. CDR1 and CDR2 (germline): LNHDA, SQIVND (reference sequence). Between the trimmed V and J ends, which lost 4 bases and 5 bases, there was a span of 6 bases. CDR3 sequence reads: CASSKGDEQYF. CDR3 sequence (DNA): TGTGCCAGTAGTAAAGGGGACGAGCAGTACTTC.

This clone was counted only a few times. The V call is TRBV5-8, the J call TRBJ1-5; D might be TRBD1 (5 bases). This CDR3 is built from 15 residues. The germline V and J ends were trimmed by 3 bases and 1 base, with 11 bases remaining between them. The V gene's germline CDR1 is SGHTS and CDR2 YDEGEE. In nucleotides, the CDR3 is TGTGCCAGCAGCTCGGAAGGGGAAAGCAATCAGCCCCAGCATTTT. This translates into CASSSEGESNQPQHF.

J is TRBJ2-1 and V is TRBV6-5, with a possible D match to TRBD1 (6 bases). This CDR3 region has 14 residues. The V gene's germline CDR1 is MNHEY and CDR2 SVGAGI. The V end lost 6 bases, the J end lost 5 bases, and 14 bases lay between the germline ends. DNA for the CDR3: TGTGCCAGCAGCCCCGTCAAGGGGGACAATGAGCAGTTCTTC. It specifies CASSPVKGDNEQFF.

This clone was seen a few times. J is TRBJ2-7 and V is TRBV2, with 8 nucleotides matching TRBD1. The length of the CDR3 is 12 residues. Germline V CDR1 and CDR2: SNHLY, FYNNEI. V trimming: 4 bases; J trimming: 6 bases; junction bases outside the gene matches: 2. The CDR3 sequence is CASSATGGEQYF. The CDR3 DNA reads as TGTGCCAGCAGTGCTACAGGGGGCGAGCAGTACTTC.

The chain couples TRBV29-1 to TRBJ2-1; unclear D gene. In germline, CDR1 is SQVTM, CDR2 ANQGSEA. V was clipped by 3 bases and J by 7 bases, with 19 bases between them. This CDR3 comprises 15 residues. CDR3 sequence: CSVEGRRRSGNEQFF. In DNA form, the CDR3 reads TGCAGCGTTGAGGGCCGGCGACGGTCAGGTAATGAGCAGTTCTTC.